This T cell receptor (beta chain) was profiled in a study of regulatory T cells in long-lasting Graves disease. Germline CDR1 is SGDLS and CDR2 is YYNGEE. Losses at the gene ends were 3 bases for V and 8 bases for J; bases not matched to a gene: 11. CDR3 length equals 16 residues. Time point specified: newly diagnosed GD, antithyroid drugs for less than 3 months. Isolated PBMC RNA provided the starting material for the TCR library. Combining iRepertoire HTBI primers with Arm-PCR of CDR3 regions, the authors built TCR beta libraries. TCRdb reprocessed the multiplex PCR reads with MiXCR, giving one entry per CDR3 protein. This table has approximately 400,000 distinct CDR3 sequences, 10% to 15% appearing once. Comment on this clonotype: Its antigen is not identified.

Study-wide results and caveats: A greater number of public clonotypes (more than 2,500) was shared by persistent patients than by new patients (around 960).

This sample also belongs to another study, concerning T cells in Graves' hyperthyroidism and ophthalmopathy.

The clonotype was recovered from a woman under 30 with Graves disease. Material: peripheral blood mononuclear cells (PBMCs), obtained at new diagnosis, from a patient treated with antithyroid drugs. The V gene is TRBV9, the J gene TRBJ1-2; TRBD1 agrees at 12 bases. The CDR3: CASSARGTGGAEGYTF. The CDR3 DNA reads as TGTGCCAGCAGCGCCAGGGGGACAGGGGGCGCGGAGGGCTACACCTTC.